This TCR beta chain was profiled in a study of blood T cell repertoires in COVID-19. Overall study context: Some COVID-19 samples were acute and others convalescent; all came from the United States, Italy and Spain. T cells, B-cell-depleted T cells, or PBMCs supplied cDNA or gDNA.

Germline assignment: CDR1 SNHLY and CDR2 FYNNEI. The trim removed 6 bases at V and 7 bases at J, leaving 6 bases unmatched. The CDR3 is made up of 13 amino acids. Authors' data handling: Scientists estimated how many nucleated cells there were by amplifying reference gene primers. Using immunoSEQ multiplex PCR, the repertoire was profiled, and TCRdb retains in-frame clones only, with some absent. That table gives V, J and clone size, and the DNA gave D and trimming. The sample lists around 15,000 clones; more than 75% were seen once. The TCR was taken from a human donor in a cohort sampled during active COVID-19. The chain combines TRBV2 with TRBJ1-2; 9 bases map to TRBD1. Sequenced sample: peripheral blood. CDR3: CASRGTGWAGYTF. CDR3 DNA sequence: TGTGCCAGCAGGGGGACAGGGTGGGCTGGCTACACCTTC.